This T cell receptor beta chain was retrieved from a study of shared T cell receptors in the human thymus. TCRdb's copy holds only in-frame clones and misses some; the assay was immunoSEQ multiplex PCR. The table has hundreds of thousands of clones, 80% to 90% seen once; the top ten hold roughly 0.0089%. The J segment lost 3 bases and the V segment lost 4 bases, leaving 7 bases of the junction unmatched. The CDR3 length is 16 residues. Per the germline V gene, CDR1 is MGHRA and CDR2 is YSYEKL. This sample also belongs to another study, concerning human thymus T cells. That work states: Thymic material originated from resections removed in the course of corrective heart surgery. Unrelated individuals had highly overlapping thymic repertoires, as reported in related research.

The clonotype was recovered from a boy younger than two with a congenital heart defect. Specimen: thymocytes. V gene TRBV4-1 combines with J gene TRBJ1-1; 11 bases align to TRBD1. This chain's CDR3 is CASSLPDRGHYTEAFF. The CDR3 DNA is TGCGCCAGCAGCCTACCGGACAGGGGGCACTACACTGAAGCTTTCTTT.